One sample yielded the 25 T cell receptor beta chains listed below, sequenced in a study of T cell changes during pregnancy in multiple sclerosis. Clones were sequenced by immunoSEQ multiplex PCR, and TCRdb holds only the in-frame ones, with some missing. The repertoire holds 100,000 or so clones, about 93% seen once, with roughly 0.99% in the top ten. The source material was peripheral blood, sampled after pregnancy. The receptor source for this set is a female donor with multiple sclerosis, enrolled in a pregnancy study.

The V and J genes are TRBV2 and TRBJ2-7; D is undetermined. Looked up from germline, CDR1 is SNHLY and CDR2 is FYNNEI. This CDR3 has 14 residues. V lost 5 bases and J 0 bases, leaving 11 bases between the germline ends. The CDR3 bases are TGTGCCAGCAGTCGAGATATTAGCTCCTACGAGCAGTACTTC. Amino acids: CASSRDISSYEQYF.

This chain joins TRBV9 and TRBJ2-3; weak D call: TRBD2 (6 bases). The length of the CDR3 is 16 residues. V was cut by 3 bases and J by 2 bases, with 16 bases left in between. Germline assignment: CDR1 SGDLS and CDR2 YYNGEE. The CDR3 protein is CASSGWAGRNTDTQYF. The DNA for the CDR3 is TGTGCCAGCAGCGGATGGGCGGGAAGAAACACAGATACGCAGTATTTT.

This clone was seen only once. This chain joins TRBV21-1 and TRBJ2-3; the table's D call of TRBD2 was not tested on the DNA. TRBV21-1 represents a pseudogene. There are 15 residues in the CDR3. CDR3 in amino acids: CASSKDPLLALSQYF. The CDR3 bases are TGTGCCAGCAGCAAAGACCCCTTACTAGCACTTTCGCAGTATTTT.

This rearrangement joins TRBV19 to TRBJ2-3; the D gene is possibly TRBD2 (5 bases). V lost 5 bases to trimming and J lost 6 bases, with 12 bases between them. From germline, CDR1 is LNHDA and CDR2 SQIVND (reference sequence). The CDR3 spans 13 residues. The CDR3 DNA sequence: TGTGCCAGTAGTTTCCGGACGGGGGATACGCAGTATTTT. Its protein is CASSFRTGDTQYF. Using reference TRBV19 and TRBJ2-3 for the parts outside the CDR3, the full variable domain is DGGITQSPKYLFRKEGQNVTLSCEQNLNHDAMYWYRQDPGQGLRLIYYSQIVNDFQKGDIAEGYSVSREKKESFPLTVTSAQKNPTAFYLCASSFRTGDTQYFGPGTRLTVL.

The DNA of the CDR3 is TGTGCCAGCAGACAACGGTCGGGTGGGGGGTATGATGGTAGCACTAACTATGGCTACACCTTC. Its translation is CASRQRSGGGYDGSTNYGYTF. The chain recombines TRBV2 with TRBJ1-2; D might be TRBD1 (5 bases). The CDR3 has 21 amino acids. The V and J ends lost 6 bases and 0 bases respectively, with 32 bases between them. Per the germline V gene, CDR1 is SNHLY and CDR2 is FYNNEI. Full variable domain (missing parts from reference TRBV2 and TRBJ1-2): EPEVTQTPSHQVTQMGQEVILRCVPISNHLYFYWYRQILGQKVEFLVSFYNNEISEKSEIFDDQFSVERPDGSNFTLKIRSTKLEDSAMYFCASRQRSGGGYDGSTNYGYTFGSGTRLTVV.

Only one count was recorded for this clone. The chain couples TRBV4-3 to TRBJ2-7, with 10 bases lining up with TRBD1. Germline CDR1 and CDR2: LGHNA and YSLEER. The CDR3 totals 19 residues. The V and J ends lost 0 bases and 1 base, in that order; junction bases with no gene match: 12. For the CDR3, the DNA is TGCGCCAGCAGCCAAGAAAGACAGGGGGCTGGTGCGGGTTCCTACGAGCAGTACTTC. Its protein is CASSQERQGAGAGSYEQYF.

The chain couples TRBV7-2 to TRBJ1-1, with TRBD1 matching over 8 bases. V gave up 3 bases and J gave up 5 bases; unmatched junction bases: 2. Germline CDR1 reads SGHTA; CDR2 reads FQGNSA. The CDR3 runs 13 residues. CDR3 coding DNA: TGTGCCAGCAGCTTCGACAGGGGAACTGAAGCTTTCTTT. Its translation: CASSFDRGTEAFF.

V is TRBV11-1 and J is TRBJ2-7, with 7 bases matching TRBD1. Germline assignment: CDR1 SGHAT and CDR2 FQDESV (reference sequence). Losses at the gene ends were 6 bases for V and 4 bases for J; bases not matched to a gene: 12. This CDR3 has 15 residues. The CDR3 spells CASSLSRDRHYEQYF. Here the CDR3 DNA reads TGTGCCAGCAGTCTCAGCCGGGACAGACATTACGAGCAGTACTTC.

V usage is TRBV11-3 and J usage is TRBJ1-1; D call uncertain. The CDR3 loop spans 13 amino acids. The V and J ends lost 4 bases and 0 bases respectively, with 6 bases between them. CDR1 SGHNT and CDR2 YENEEA come from the germline V gene. In DNA, the CDR3 is TGTGCCAGCAGCTCAGGCGTGAACACTGAAGCTTTCTTT. Translated: CASSSGVNTEAFF.

The V and J genes are TRBV29-1 and TRBJ1-5; a possible D gene is TRBD1 (5 bases). CDR1 and CDR2 from the germline V gene are SQVTM and ANQGSEA. Deletions cut 5 bases from V and 3 bases from J, with 17 bases between. CDR3 size: 15 residues. CDR3 sequence (DNA): TGCAGCGTTCGAATTACGGAGGGACTCAATCAGCCCCAGCATTTT. Encoded protein: CSVRITEGLNQPQHF.

V and J are TRBV7-9 and TRBJ2-5; 10 bases line up with TRBD2. The J segment lost 5 bases and the V segment lost 0 bases, leaving 15 bases of the junction unmatched. Germline V gene sequence: CDR1 SEHNR, CDR2 FQNEAQ (reference sequence). The CDR3 covers 19 residues. The CDR3 protein is CASSLAGLAGALLSETQYF. As DNA, the CDR3 is TGTGCCAGCAGCTTAGCGGGGCTAGCGGGGGCCCTTTTGTCTGAGACCCAGTACTTC.

This clone was counted only a few times. The chain links TRBV6-6 to TRBJ1-1; D possibly corresponds to TRBD1 (6 bases). Trimming removed 6 bases at V and 0 bases at J, with 11 bases between. CDR1 MNHNY and CDR2 SVGAGI come from the germline V gene (reference sequence). This CDR3 region has 14 residues. The CDR3 bases are TGTGCCAGCAGGGACAGTGCCGTGAACACTGAAGCTTTCTTT. Protein product: CASRDSAVNTEAFF.

The V and J genes are TRBV2 and TRBJ1-2; 8 nucleotides line up with TRBD1. Germline loops: CDR1 SNHLY, CDR2 FYNNEI. The CDR3 runs to 13 residues. V was pared by 3 bases and J by 8 bases, with 5 bases of the junction left unmatched. The CDR3 reads CASSDQGADGYTF. DNA of the CDR3: TGTGCCAGCAGTGACCAGGGGGCGGACGGCTACACCTTC.

V gene TRBV7-9 combines with J gene TRBJ1-2; weak D call: TRBD1 (6 bases). V was shortened by 0 bases and J by 4 bases, with 15 bases between the two germline ends. The CDR3 runs to 16 residues. Per the germline V gene, CDR1 is SEHNR and CDR2 is FQNEAQ (reference sequence). DNA for the CDR3: TGTGCCAGCAGCTTAGCCACAGGGCGAGGTGGCTATGGCTACACCTTC. Amino acids: CASSLATGRGGYGYTF.

The chain is built from TRBV5-1 and TRBJ2-3; D gene unclear. The germline gives CDR1 SGHRS, CDR2 YFSETQ. Trimming stripped 1 base from V and 0 bases from J, with 12 bases between. The CDR3 sequence is 16 residues long. CDR3: CASSLPQAPSTDTQYF. CDR3 DNA: TGCGCCAGCAGCTTGCCCCAGGCTCCTAGCACAGATACGCAGTATTTT.

This clone was observed a single time. The chain links TRBV9 to TRBJ2-7, with D maybe TRBD1 (5 bases). V shed 3 bases and J shed 7 bases, with 14 bases lying between them. Germline CDR1 is SGDLS and CDR2 is YYNGEE. The CDR3 is 13 amino acids. CDR3 bases: TGTGCCAGCAGCGCCACAGGTCTGGGGGAGCAGTACTTC. This codes for CASSATGLGEQYF.

The J gene is TRBJ2-1, the V gene TRBV6-1; 10 bases align to TRBD1. Germline trimming cut 6 bases from V and 15 bases from J; bases unmatched to any gene: 11. This CDR3 region has 13 residues. CDR1 and CDR2 from the germline V gene are MNHNS and SASEGT. DNA for the CDR3: TGTGCCAGCAGCTCGATCCGGGACAGGGGTATGTTCTTC. As protein: CASSSIRDRGMFF.

This clone has a single count. The V and J genes are TRBV4-2 and TRBJ2-3; TRBD2 matches 7 bases. After removal of 4 bases from V and 4 bases from J, the junction contained 8 bases not matched to a gene. This CDR3 contains 15 residues. Germline values: CDR1 LGHNA, CDR2 YNFKEQ. This chain's CDR3 is CASSPWAGEADTQYF. In DNA, the CDR3 is TGTGCCAGCAGCCCGTGGGCGGGAGAGGCAGATACGCAGTATTTT.

The rearrangement uses TRBV2 and TRBJ1-1; D is undetermined. The CDR3 is 14 residues long. Per the germline V gene, CDR1 is SNHLY and CDR2 is FYNNEI. The V end lost 2 bases, the J end lost 2 bases, and 9 bases lay between the germline ends. This CDR3 reads CASSELRTNTEAFF. The CDR3, as DNA: TGTGCCAGCAGTGAATTGAGGACTAACACTGAAGCTTTCTTT.

This sequence joins TRBV7-6 and TRBJ2-6, with TRBD1 matching 8 bases. Per germline, CDR1 SGHVS and CDR2 FNYEAQ. Trimming removed 5 bases from V and 7 bases from J; junction bases left unmatched: 16. The CDR3 spans 18 residues. CDR3: CASSPWTGTSSGANVLTF. DNA for the CDR3: TGTGCCAGCAGCCCGTGGACAGGGACATCTAGTGGTGCCAACGTCCTGACTTTC.

The chain employs TRBV18 and TRBJ1-4; D gene uncertain. CDR3 length: 15 amino acids. V was pared by 5 bases and J by 0 bases, with 10 bases between. Germline CDR1 reads KGHSH; CDR2 reads LQKENI. The CDR3 DNA is TGTGCCAGCTCATCAGCGTCACCAACTAATGAAAAACTGTTTTTT. Protein: CASSSASPTNEKLFF. The complete variable domain, with remaining parts taken from reference TRBV18 and TRBJ1-4, reads NAGVMQNPRHLVRRRGQEARLRCSPMKGHSHVYWYRQLPEEGLKFMVYLQKENIIDESGMPKERFSAEFPKEGPSILRIQQVVRGDSAAYFCASSSASPTNEKLFFGSGTQLSVL.

The V call is TRBV4-1, the J call TRBJ2-7; possibly TRBD2 for D (5 bases). Trimming pared 1 base from V and 3 bases from J, leaving 7 bases between. The CDR3 covers 13 residues. From germline, CDR1 is MGHRA and CDR2 YSYEKL. The CDR3 spells CASSQGGNYEQYF. The CDR3 DNA sequence: TGCGCCAGCAGCCAAGGAGGGAACTACGAGCAGTACTTC.

CDR3 sequence reads: CASSLEASTGELFF. The CDR3 nucleotides read TGTGCCAGCAGCTTAGAGGCATCCACCGGGGAGCTGTTTTTT. This chain uses TRBV11-2 with TRBJ2-2; no reliable D call. Germline V gives CDR1 SGHAT, CDR2 FQNNGV. V was cut by 0 bases and J by 4 bases, with 6 bases left in between. This CDR3 has 14 residues.

V usage is TRBV5-4 and J usage is TRBJ2-7; 11 nucleotides line up with TRBD2. J was trimmed by 2 bases and V by 2 bases; bases with no gene match: 3. Per germline, CDR1 SGHNT and CDR2 YYREEE (reference sequence). CDR3 length: 15 amino acids. CDR3 DNA: TGTGCCAGCAGCTTTGGTAGCGGGAGGGCCTACGAGCAGTACTTC. This translates into CASSFGSGRAYEQYF.

The V and J genes are TRBV27 and TRBJ2-3; D gene unclear. V was trimmed by 2 bases and J by 2 bases, leaving 5 bases between them. This CDR3 contains 13 residues. CDR1 and CDR2 (germline): MNHEY, SMNVEV (reference sequence). The DNA of the CDR3 is TGTGCCAGCAGTTTACAATCCACAGATACGCAGTATTTT. It encodes CASSLQSTDTQYF.